This is a list of T cell receptor beta chains from one sample in a study of CD8+ T cells in alopecia areata. The table came from immunoSEQ multiplex PCR; TCRdb's copy has only in-frame clones and leaves some out. The table lists some 190,000 clones, around 65% of them singletons. Material: CD4+ T cells sorted from blood, obtained at week 44, from a patient treated with tofacitinib. The receptors shown here come from a human donor with alopecia areata. The conserved cysteine and the conserved F or W are not part of the CDR3 here. D genes are given only for firm matches.

CDR3aa	d_gene	v_gene	j_gene
ASSVVPGPNEQF	.	TRBV9	TRBJ2-1
ASSAMAGGISSYNSPLH	TRBD1	TRBV14	TRBJ1-6
ASSFGGVMPEAF	.	TRBV27	TRBJ1-1
ASSRSGGNYGYT	TRBD1	TRBV25-1	TRBJ1-2
ASFGVSGTEAF	.	TRBV6-5	TRBJ1-1
ASSLDGQYNSPLH	.	TRBV7-8	TRBJ1-6
ASRGKTARTDTQY	.	TRBV25-1	TRBJ2-3
SVDRHNEQF	.	TRBV29-1	TRBJ2-1
ASSFSTDTQY	.	TRBV27	TRBJ2-3
SAAREKETQY	.	TRBV29-1	TRBJ2-5
ASSHGGTDEQY	TRBD1	TRBV7-2	TRBJ2-7
AISEHRANYGYT	.	TRBV10-3	TRBJ1-2
SALRDIPQF	.	TRBV20-1	TRBJ2-1
ASSLEGHGAF	.	TRBV5-1	TRBJ1-1
ASSGTGMVTDTQY	TRBD1	TRBV2	TRBJ2-3
SVESRTDYEQY	.	TRBV29-1	TRBJ2-7
SVAGYTEAF	.	TRBV29-1	TRBJ1-1
ASSSKPGSEAF	.	TRBV7-6	TRBJ1-1
ASEVGGSYNEQF	.	TRBV2	TRBJ2-1
ASSDMAGWNEQF	.	TRBV2	TRBJ2-1
ASSSRGETQY	.	TRBV11-2	TRBJ2-5
SPEQGAIHEQY	TRBD1	TRBV29-1	TRBJ2-7
AWNAPTGGNYGYT	TRBD1	TRBV30	TRBJ1-2
ASRGVFYGYT	.	TRBV2	TRBJ1-2
AWNGQNYGYT	.	TRBV30	TRBJ1-2
ASSQEDRFPGNEQF	.	TRBV4-3	TRBJ2-1
ASSGTINYGYT	.	TRBV5-1	TRBJ1-2
ASSFKPTGEQY	.	TRBV11-2	TRBJ2-7
ASSLGTGYNSPLH	.	TRBV7-9	TRBJ1-6
ASGLAGAGEQY	TRBD2	TRBV6-1	TRBJ2-7
SVGEQGVRETQY	.	TRBV29-1	TRBJ2-5
ASSPVGVAGVAGELF	TRBD2	TRBV7-6	TRBJ2-2
ASSQRTSGGDEQF	TRBD2	TRBV7-8	TRBJ2-1
ASRAAITGELF	.	TRBV5-1	TRBJ2-2
ASSLDGPTEAF	.	TRBV11-2	TRBJ1-1
ASGRGYEQY	TRBD1	TRBV10-1	TRBJ2-7
ASSFWENPFSRGSPLH	.	TRBV5-1	TRBJ1-6
ASSFGLVGNEQF	.	TRBV11-3	TRBJ2-1
ATGTGLNTGELF	TRBD1	TRBV15	TRBJ2-2
ASSFWILNTEAF	.	TRBV5-6	TRBJ1-1
ATSREGGSSSYEQY	TRBD1	TRBV15	TRBJ2-7
SVKGRGAAFTDSYEQY	.	TRBV29-1	TRBJ2-7
ASRNRGRNEKLF	TRBD1	TRBV19	TRBJ1-4
ASRNRDRTSSYNSPLH	TRBD1	TRBV13	TRBJ1-6
ASSFDRGNTEAF	TRBD1	TRBV5-4	TRBJ1-1
ASSDGWGATGELF	.	TRBV6-5	TRBJ2-2
ASSSYDRGGTDTQY	TRBD1	TRBV7-9	TRBJ2-3
ASSDPDTDTQY	.	TRBV10-1	TRBJ2-3
ASSLAGAANQPQH	.	TRBV7-9	TRBJ1-5
AWSMGGSDYEQY	.	TRBV30	TRBJ2-7
ASSYTRDLNYSPLH	.	TRBV6-5	TRBJ1-6
SVDSGLAGFGEQF	TRBD2	TRBV29-1	TRBJ2-1
SISRGLSAEAF	TRBD1	TRBV29-1	TRBJ1-1
SAGGRTNTGELF	.	TRBV29-1	TRBJ2-2
AWSFRVPNTEAF	.	TRBV30	TRBJ1-1
ASSYDRAEAF	.	TRBV6-6	TRBJ1-1
ASSVQTGIQETQY	TRBD1	TRBV9	TRBJ2-5